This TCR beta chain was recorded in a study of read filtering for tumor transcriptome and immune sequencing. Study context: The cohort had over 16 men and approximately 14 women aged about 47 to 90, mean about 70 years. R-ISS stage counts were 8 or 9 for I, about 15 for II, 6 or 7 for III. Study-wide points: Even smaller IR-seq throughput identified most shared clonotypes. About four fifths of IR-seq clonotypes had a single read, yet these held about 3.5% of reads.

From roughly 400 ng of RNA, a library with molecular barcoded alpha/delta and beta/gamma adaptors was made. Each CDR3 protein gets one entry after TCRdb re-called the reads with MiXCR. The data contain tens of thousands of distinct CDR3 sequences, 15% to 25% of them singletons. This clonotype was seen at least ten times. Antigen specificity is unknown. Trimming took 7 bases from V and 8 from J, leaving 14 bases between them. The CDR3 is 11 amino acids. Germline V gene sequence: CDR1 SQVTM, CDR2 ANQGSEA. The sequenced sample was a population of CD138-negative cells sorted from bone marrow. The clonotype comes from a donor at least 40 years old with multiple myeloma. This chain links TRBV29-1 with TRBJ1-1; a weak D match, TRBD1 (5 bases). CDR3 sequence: CSAGGSLEAFF. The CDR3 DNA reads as TGCAGCGCCGGGGGTTCGCTAGAAGCTTTCTTT.